The 4 T cell receptor beta chains below all came from one sample that was sequenced in a study of blood T cells in healthy people across ages. Primers used in a second PCR of roughly 6 to 12 cycles were a sample-barcoded 5' primer and a J-beta primer mix. TCRdb independently ran MiXCR on the 5' RACE reads; one entry per CDR3 protein. The sample lists roughly 500,000 distinct CDR3 sequences; 25% to 30% were seen once. The sequenced material came from blood. Source of these receptors: a woman in her 70s in good health.

This clonotype was picked up many times. V is TRBV6-6 and J is TRBJ2-3, with 7 bases fitting TRBD1. The V segment lost 2 bases and the J segment 6 bases; nucleotides outside the gene matches: 5. The CDR3 extends over 14 amino acids. Per the germline V gene, CDR1 is MNHNY and CDR2 is SVGAGI (reference sequence). This CDR3 reads CASSYAPDRDTQYF. CDR3 nucleotide sequence: TGTGCCAGCAGTTACGCCCCGGACAGGGATACGCAGTATTTT.

The chain recombines TRBV4-3 with TRBJ2-6; D assignment may be TRBD1 or TRBD2 (5 bases each). This CDR3 has 17 amino acids. Per germline, CDR1 LGHNA and CDR2 YSLEER. The V gene lost 3 bases and the J gene lost 0 bases, with 12 bases spanning the gap. CDR3 protein: CASSQGRTISGANVLTF. In DNA form, the CDR3 reads TGCGCCAGCAGCCAGGGACGTACCATCTCTGGGGCCAACGTCCTGACTTTC.

This clonotype turned up a few times. The V gene is TRBV30, the J gene TRBJ1-5; 7 positions match TRBD1. The J segment lost 6 bases and the V segment lost 5 bases, leaving 7 bases of the junction unmatched. This CDR3 is 13 amino acids long. CDR1 is GTSNPN and CDR2 is SVGIG in the germline V gene (reference sequence). The CDR3 spells CAWSRDRVQPQHF. The CDR3 DNA sequence: TGTGCCTGGTCACGCGACAGGGTTCAGCCCCAGCATTTT.

The sample holds many counts of this clonotype. V and J are TRBV6-2 or TRBV6-3 and TRBJ1-1; D not resolved. The CDR3 extends over 15 amino acids. Germline V lookup: CDR1 MNHEY, CDR2 SVGEGT. V was trimmed by 6 bases and J by 0 bases, leaving 14 bases between them. The CDR3 sequence is CASSALTWMNTEAFF. The CDR3, as DNA: TGTGCCAGCAGCGCACTGACGTGGATGAACACTGAAGCTTTCTTT.